Following are 3 T cell receptor beta chains from one sample sequenced in a study of shared clonotypes between healthy human individuals. Sequencing used immunoSEQ multiplex PCR; TCRdb keeps in-frame clones, though not all of them. The sample includes about 2.2 million clones, about 94% of them seen just once. In the naive CD8 group, cells lacked CD45RO and were positively selected for CCR7, so terminally differentiated effector memory CD45RA+ cells were left out. The sequenced sample was naive CD8+ T cells from PBMCs. The source is a man in his late teens or twenties in good health. Some clones in this sample may be carry-over from other donors' samples.

V gene TRBV27 combines with J gene TRBJ1-4, with D unclear. Trimming removed 3 bases at V and 7 bases at J, with 15 bases between. Germline CDR1 and CDR2: MNHEY and SMNVEV (reference sequence). CDR3 length: 15 residues. CDR3 coding DNA: TGTGCCAGCAGTTTCGTGTGGCCTGGAGGTGAAAAACTGTTTTTT. It specifies CASSFVWPGGEKLFF.

The chain is built from TRBV7-8 and TRBJ2-5; either TRBD1 or TRBD2 may fit D (6 bases each). The CDR3 sequence is 15 residues long. The ends were cut back, 1 base at V and 9 bases at J, with 18 bases in the middle. The germline CDR1 and CDR2 sequences are SGHVS and FQNEAQ. CDR3: CASSLEQGERGAQYF. CDR3 DNA sequence: TGTGCCAGCAGCTTAGAACAGGGAGAGAGGGGGGCCCAGTACTTC. Supplemented by reference TRBV7-8 and TRBJ2-5, the full variable domain reads GAGVSQSPRYKVAKRGQDVALRCDPISGHVSLFWYQQALGQGPEFLTYFQNEAQLDKSGLPSDRFFAERPEGSVSTLKIQRTQQEDSAVYLCASSLEQGERGAQYFGPGTRLLVL.

The genes are TRBV18 and TRBJ2-1; D is undetermined. The CDR3 has 13 amino acids. Germline CDR1 is KGHSH and CDR2 is LQKENI. The germline V and J ends were trimmed by 4 bases and 4 bases, with 8 bases remaining between them. The CDR3 coding sequence is TGTGCCAGCTCACAACAGCCTTACAATGAGCAGTTCTTC. This sequence encodes CASSQQPYNEQFF.